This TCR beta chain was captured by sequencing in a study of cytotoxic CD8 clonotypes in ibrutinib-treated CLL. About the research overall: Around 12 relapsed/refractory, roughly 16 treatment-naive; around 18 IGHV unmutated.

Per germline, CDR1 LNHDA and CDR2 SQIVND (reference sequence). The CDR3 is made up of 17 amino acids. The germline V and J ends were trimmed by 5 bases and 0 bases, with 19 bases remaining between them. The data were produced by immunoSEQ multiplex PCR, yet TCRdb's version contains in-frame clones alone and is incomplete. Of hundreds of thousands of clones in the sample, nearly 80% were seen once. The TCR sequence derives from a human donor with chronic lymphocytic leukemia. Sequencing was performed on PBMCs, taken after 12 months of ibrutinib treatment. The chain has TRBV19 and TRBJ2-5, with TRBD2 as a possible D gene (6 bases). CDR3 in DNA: TGTGCCAGTAGTCTTGGAGGGGCACCCGAGTACCAAGAGACCCAGTACTTC. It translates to CASSLGGAPEYQETQYF.